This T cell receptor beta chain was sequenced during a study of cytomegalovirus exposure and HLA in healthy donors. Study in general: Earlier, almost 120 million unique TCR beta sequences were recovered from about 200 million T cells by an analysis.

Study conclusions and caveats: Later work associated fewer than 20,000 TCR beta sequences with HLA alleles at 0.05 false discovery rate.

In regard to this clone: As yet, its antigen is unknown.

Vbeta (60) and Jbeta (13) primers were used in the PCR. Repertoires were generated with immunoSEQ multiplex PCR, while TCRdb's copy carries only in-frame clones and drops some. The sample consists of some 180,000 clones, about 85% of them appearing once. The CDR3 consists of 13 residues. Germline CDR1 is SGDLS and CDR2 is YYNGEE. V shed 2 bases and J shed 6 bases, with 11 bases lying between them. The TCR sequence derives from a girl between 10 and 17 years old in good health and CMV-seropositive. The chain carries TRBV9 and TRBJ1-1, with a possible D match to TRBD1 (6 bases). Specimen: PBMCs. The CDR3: CASSVSEGAEAFF. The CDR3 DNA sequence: TGTGCCAGCAGCGTCAGCGAGGGGGCTGAAGCTTTCTTT.